These 12 T cell receptor beta chains originate from one sample sequenced in a study of blood T cell repertoires in COVID-19. Only in-frame clones appear in the TCRdb table, and some are missing; sequencing was by immunoSEQ multiplex PCR. The sample includes more than 110,000 clones, under 90% seen only once; the top ten take 44%. Sequences were obtained from peripheral blood. The receptors come from a human donor in a cohort sampled during active COVID-19.

This clone has only a few counts. The chain joins TRBV5-1 to TRBJ1-2; 11 bases are shared with TRBD1. V dropped 7 bases and J dropped 4; count of bases not matched to a gene: 15. The CDR3 sequence is 17 residues long. Germline CDR1 and CDR2: SGHRS and YFSETQ. CDR3 in DNA: TGCGCCAGCGGATCCGGACAGTTGGGGACAGGGGGCTATGGCTACACCTTC. Amino acid sequence: CASGSGQLGTGGYGYTF.

The V gene is TRBV6-2 or TRBV6-3, the J gene TRBJ2-3; 8 positions agree with TRBD2. The CDR3 has 14 amino acids. Germline-derived CDR1 and CDR2 are MNHEY and SVGEGT. V trimming: 5 bases; J trimming: 3 bases; junction bases outside the gene matches: 4. CDR3 coding DNA: TGTGCCAGCAGTCCGGGACTAGTAACAGATACGCAGTATTTT. This sequence encodes CASSPGLVTDTQYF.

The chain has TRBV6-1 and TRBJ2-7; TRBD2 might be the D (7 bases). This CDR3 has 15 amino acids. V was trimmed by 2 bases and J by 6 bases, leaving 17 bases between them. The germline V gene has CDR1 MNHNS and CDR2 SASEGT. The CDR3 nucleotides read TGTGCCAGCAGTGAATTAGGGGGAGGGCCGGGCGAGCAGTACGTC. Its protein product is CASSELGGGPGEQYV.

The gene calls are TRBV19 and TRBJ1-5; 7 bases line up with TRBD1. Per germline, CDR1 LNHDA and CDR2 SQIVND (reference sequence). The V gene end was trimmed by 8 bases and the J gene end by 8 bases; junction bases not matched to a gene: 0. The CDR3 has 10 residues. CDR3 region: CASGQEPQHF. CDR3 in DNA: TGTGCCAGTGGACAGGAGCCCCAGCATTTT.

The chain employs TRBV6-6 and TRBJ2-3, with 7 bases matching TRBD2. Germline V gene lookup returns CDR1 MNHNY and CDR2 SVGAGI (reference sequence). V was pared by 4 bases and J by 8 bases, with 6 bases of the junction left unmatched. The CDR3 spans 13 residues. CDR3 sequence reads: CASSLGGGGTQYF. CDR3 DNA: TGTGCCAGCAGTTTGGGGGGGGGAGGTACGCAGTATTTT.

The rearrangement joins TRBV5-1 to TRBJ1-1; D is undetermined. Germline CDR1 and CDR2: SGHRS and YFSETQ. The length of the CDR3 is 14 residues. The V and J ends lost 1 base and 4 bases respectively, with 11 bases between them. CDR3 nucleotide sequence: TGCGCCAGCAGCTTGTCCGGGGAGGCCACTGAAGCTTTCTTT. This gives the protein CASSLSGEATEAFF.

The DNA for the CDR3 is TGTGCCAGCACCGGGACTAGCGCCAACACCGGGGAGCTGTTTTTT. Translating it yields CASTGTSANTGELFF. The chain combines TRBV7-2 with TRBJ2-2, with 10 bases aligning to TRBD2. Germline CDR1 reads SGHTA; CDR2 reads FQGNSA. The CDR3 runs 15 residues. V dropped 7 bases and J dropped 2; count of bases not matched to a gene: 4.

This chain links TRBV27 with TRBJ1-3; the D is unclear. CDR1 and CDR2 from the germline V gene are MNHEY and SMNVEV (reference sequence). The CDR3 runs to 15 residues. The V and J ends lost 5 bases and 0 bases respectively, with 11 bases between them. Here the CDR3 reads CASSTKFSSGNTIYF. CDR3 bases: TGTGCCAGCAGTACGAAATTCAGCTCTGGAAACACCATATATTTT.

The rearrangement joins TRBV29-1 to TRBJ2-7; D unclear. Per germline, CDR1 SQVTM and CDR2 ANQGSEA. V lost 4 bases, J lost 0 bases, and 7 bases lay in between. The CDR3 is 12 amino acids. DNA for the CDR3: TGCAGCGTTGGATCCAGCTCCTACGAGCAGTACTTC. Protein sequence: CSVGSSSYEQYF.

The chain combines TRBV2 with TRBJ2-2; 12 nucleotides line up with TRBD2. The CDR3 spans 16 residues. From germline, CDR1 is SNHLY and CDR2 FYNNEI. With V trimmed by 3 bases and J by 7 bases, 6 bases remained unmatched. CDR3 sequence: CASSELAGGQGGELFF. The CDR3 nucleotides read TGTGCCAGCAGTGAGCTAGCGGGAGGGCAAGGCGGGGAGCTGTTTTTT.

The chain combines TRBV20-1 with TRBJ2-1, with D maybe TRBD2 (5 bases). CDR3 length equals 11 residues. V gave up 6 bases and J gave up 10 bases, with 13 bases separating them. CDR1 is DFQATT, CDR2 SNEGSKA, per germline (reference sequence). The CDR3 DNA reads as TGCAGTGCGAGAACTCGGGGAGAGCAGTTCTTC. This translates into CSARTRGEQFF.

The chain has TRBV18 and TRBJ1-2, with D maybe TRBD1 (6 bases). The CDR3 extends over 13 amino acids. Germline-derived CDR1 and CDR2 are KGHSH and LQKENI. Deletions cut 5 bases from V and 4 bases from J, with 11 bases between. Here the CDR3 reads CASSIDRIYGYTF. The CDR3 DNA is TGTGCCAGCTCAATCGACAGGATCTATGGCTACACCTTC. Full variable domain (rest looked up from reference TRBV18 and TRBJ1-2): NAGVMQNPRHLVRRRGQEARLRCSPMKGHSHVYWYRQLPEEGLKFMVYLQKENIIDESGMPKERFSAEFPKEGPSILRIQQVVRGDSAAYFCASSIDRIYGYTFGSGTRLTVV.